The 19 T cell receptor beta chains listed next were all sequenced from one sample in a study of chemoradiotherapy in HPV16-positive cancers. Sequenced by immunoSEQ multiplex PCR; TCRdb stores in-frame clones only, minus some. The repertoire includes roughly 30,000 clones, 92% of them detected once, and 3.6% sits in the top ten. The specimen comprised blood, sampled from a patient who underwent chemoradiotherapy. The receptors derive from a human donor with HPV-associated anogenital cancer.

V and J are TRBV5-1 and TRBJ2-7, with 7 bases fitting TRBD1. CDR1 and CDR2 (germline): SGHRS, YFSETQ. J was trimmed by 5 bases and V by 3 bases; bases with no gene match: 5. The CDR3 consists of 13 residues. The CDR3 spells CASSSNQGDEQYF. CDR3 in DNA: TGCGCCAGCAGCTCCAATCAGGGGGACGAGCAGTACTTC. Supplemented by reference TRBV5-1 and TRBJ2-7, the full variable domain reads KAGVTQTPRYLIKTRGQQVTLSCSPISGHRSVSWYQQTPGQGLQFLFEYFSETQRNKGNFPGRFSGRQFSNSRSEMNVSTLELGDSALYLCASSSNQGDEQYFGPGTRLTVT.

The chain couples TRBV6-1 to TRBJ1-1; D remains unclear. The CDR3 totals 13 residues. CDR1 MNHNS and CDR2 SASEGT come from the germline V gene. The V end lost 7 bases, the J end lost 4 bases, and 13 bases lay between the germline ends. The CDR3 here is CASIRPGGTEAFF. DNA for the CDR3: TGTGCCAGCATCCGCCCAGGTGGCACTGAAGCTTTCTTT.

The V gene is TRBV11-2, the J gene TRBJ2-5; D not resolved. Trimming stripped 1 base from V and 2 bases from J, with 5 bases between. Germline V gene lookup returns CDR1 SGHAT and CDR2 FQNNGV. The CDR3 has 13 amino acids. The CDR3 here is CASSLGRQETQYF. DNA of the CDR3: TGTGCCAGCAGCTTAGGCAGGCAAGAGACCCAGTACTTC.

The V and J genes are TRBV13 and TRBJ2-3; D is unresolved. Germline CDR1 is PRHDT and CDR2 is FYEKMQ (reference sequence). The length of the CDR3 is 13 residues. Trimming pared 5 bases from V and 0 bases from J, leaving 6 bases between. CDR3 sequence (DNA): TGTGCCAGCAGCGTGTTGAGCACAGATACGCAGTATTTT. This encodes CASSVLSTDTQYF.

The J gene is TRBJ2-3, the V gene TRBV9, with D unclear. Germline CDR1 reads SGDLS; CDR2 reads YYNGEE. The CDR3 runs 16 residues. Trimming took 0 bases from V and 7 from J, leaving 18 bases between them. CDR3 loop: CASSVEEQPHMNTQYF. The CDR3 DNA reads as TGTGCCAGCAGCGTAGAAGAGCAGCCCCATATGAATACGCAGTATTTT.

This clone was recorded once. The chain has TRBV5-1 and TRBJ2-2; D is perhaps TRBD1 (5 bases). The CDR3 runs 17 residues. CDR1 and CDR2 (germline): SGHRS, YFSETQ. The V end lost 0 bases, the J end lost 1 base, and 13 bases lay between the germline ends. This CDR3 reads CASSLAGLGLNTGELFF. DNA for the CDR3: TGCGCCAGCAGCTTGGCCGGGCTGGGGCTGAACACCGGGGAGCTGTTTTTT.

The rearrangement joins TRBV27 to TRBJ2-7; TRBD2 matches at 7 bases. The CDR3 is 13 residues long. Germline V gene sequence: CDR1 MNHEY, CDR2 SMNVEV (reference sequence). Unmatched junction bases numbered 7, after V lost 5 bases and J lost 6 bases. The CDR3 reads CASSTGGGREQYF. In DNA form, the CDR3 reads TGTGCCAGCAGTACTGGGGGAGGGCGCGAGCAGTACTTC.

The chain employs TRBV5-1 and TRBJ1-1; D gene uncertain. The V end lost 4 bases, the J end lost 1 base, and 14 bases lay between the germline ends. Germline CDR1 SGHRS, CDR2 YFSETQ. This CDR3 is 15 amino acids long. The CDR3 sequence is CASSPGPGGNTEAFF. The DNA for the CDR3 is TGCGCCAGCAGCCCCGGACCCGGTGGGAACACTGAAGCTTTCTTT.

The count of this clone is one. V and J are TRBV18 and TRBJ1-4, with D uncertain. The germline V gene has CDR1 KGHSH and CDR2 LQKENI. Trimming shortened V by 3 bases and J by 4 bases, and 12 bases separated the two germline ends. CDR3 length: 15 residues. This CDR3 is CASSPSTKNNEKLFF. CDR3 nucleotides: TGTGCCAGCTCACCGTCTACAAAAAATAATGAAAAACTGTTTTTT. The complete variable domain, with remaining parts taken from reference TRBV18 and TRBJ1-4, reads NAGVMQNPRHLVRRRGQEARLRCSPMKGHSHVYWYRQLPEEGLKFMVYLQKENIIDESGMPKERFSAEFPKEGPSILRIQQVVRGDSAAYFCASSPSTKNNEKLFFGSGTQLSVL.

The V call is TRBV7-3, the J call TRBJ2-2, with 7 bases lining up with TRBD2. The J segment lost 4 bases and the V segment lost 0 bases, leaving 5 bases of the junction unmatched. Germline values: CDR1 SGHTA, CDR2 FQGTGA. The CDR3 length is 16 residues. Written as DNA, the CDR3 is TGTGCCAGCAGCTTAACGGCGGGCGGGGGCACCGGGGAGCTGTTTTTT. It translates to CASSLTAGGGTGELFF.

This chain uses TRBV6-5 with TRBJ2-1; D uncertain. This CDR3 has 13 amino acids. Trimming stripped 0 bases from V and 4 bases from J, with 4 bases between. In germline, CDR1 is MNHEY, CDR2 SVGAGI. The CDR3 loop reads CASSYSQYNEQFF. The CDR3, as DNA: TGTGCCAGCAGTTACTCACAGTACAATGAGCAGTTCTTC.

DNA for the CDR3: TGCAGCGTAAGACAGGGGAATTCACCCCTCCACTTT. Encoded protein: CSVRQGNSPLHF. V gene TRBV29-1 combines with J gene TRBJ1-6; 8 bases map to TRBD1. This CDR3 region has 12 residues. Germline V gives CDR1 SQVTM, CDR2 ANQGSEA. V trimming: 6 bases; J trimming: 7 bases; junction bases outside the gene matches: 2.

V usage is TRBV4-2 and J usage is TRBJ2-2; D not resolved. V was clipped by 0 bases and J by 3 bases, with 5 bases between them. CDR1 and CDR2 from the germline V gene are LGHNA and YNFKEQ. This CDR3 spans 14 amino acids. The CDR3 reads CASSQDLDTGELFF. CDR3 bases: TGTGCCAGCAGCCAAGACCTCGACACCGGGGAGCTGTTTTTT.

V gene TRBV6-6 combines with J gene TRBJ2-7, with 13 positions matching TRBD2. The germline V gene encodes CDR1 MNHNY and CDR2 SVGAGI (reference sequence). J lost 7 bases, V lost 6 bases, and 6 bases had no gene match. There are 14 residues in the CDR3. CDR3 in amino acids: CASSELAGGKEQYF. CDR3 bases: TGTGCCAGCAGCGAACTAGCGGGGGGGAAGGAGCAGTACTTC.

This clone has only one observation. CDR3 residues: CASRPSASDLQETQYF. CDR3 nucleotides: TGTGCCAGCAGGCCGAGCGCTAGCGACCTCCAAGAGACCCAGTACTTC. The rearrangement links TRBV11-2 to TRBJ2-5; maybe TRBD2 (6 bases). Germline CDR1 SGHAT, CDR2 FQNNGV. V was shortened by 6 bases and J by 1 base, with 18 bases between the two germline ends. This CDR3 region has 16 residues.

This chain joins TRBV25-1 and TRBJ2-7, with D perhaps matching TRBD2 (7 bases). This CDR3 has 14 amino acids. V was shortened by 2 bases and J by 6 bases, with 14 bases between the two germline ends. Per the germline V gene, CDR1 is MGHDK and CDR2 is SYGVNS. DNA for the CDR3: TGTGCCAGCAGTGAACGAGGTAGGGGGGGCGAGCAGTACTTC. It yields the protein CASSERGRGGEQYF.

V and J are TRBV6-1 and TRBJ2-7; no clear D. Germline V lookup: CDR1 MNHNS, CDR2 SASEGT. The V end lost 4 bases, the J end lost 3 bases, and 10 bases lay between the germline ends. The CDR3 has 13 amino acids. The CDR3 nucleotides are TGTGCCAGCAGTGGCTCGAAAAGCTACGAGCAGTACTTC. Its translation is CASSGSKSYEQYF.

The chain carries TRBV7-2 and TRBJ2-2, with D maybe TRBD2 (6 bases). The CDR3 has 14 residues. V gave up 6 bases and J gave up 5 bases, with 13 bases separating them. The germline CDR1 and CDR2 sequences are SGHTA and FQGNSA. For the CDR3, the DNA is TGTGCCAGCAGAACCGGTGGGGGGACCGGGGAGCTGTTTTTT. Translating it yields CASRTGGGTGELFF.

This clone was recorded once. This rearrangement joins TRBV29-1 to TRBJ1-2; 11 nucleotides match TRBD1. This CDR3 is built from 14 residues. Germline V gene data show CDR1 as SQVTM and CDR2 as ANQGSEA. V lost 4 bases to trimming and J lost 4 bases; unmatched junction nucleotides: 5. CDR3 DNA sequence: TGCAGCGTTGTTCCCGGGACAGGGGGCTATGGCTACACCTTC. It yields the protein CSVVPGTGGYGYTF.